Presented here are 13 T cell receptor beta chains from one specimen sequenced in a study of PD-1 blockade in classical Hodgkin lymphoma. Sequencing was performed with immunoSEQ multiplex PCR; in TCRdb, only in-frame clones are kept and a portion is missing. The sample contains 18,000 or so clones, around 79% of which appear only once. Described time point: cycle 4 day 1 (C4D1), after 6 weeks of nivolumab. Every patient relapsed after autologous stem cell transplantation, and brentuximab vedotin exposure varied. Researchers used magnetic negative selection to pull out pure CD4+ T cells from thawed PBMCs. The sequencing here drew on CD4+ T cells from blood, taken before the fourth cycle of nivolumab. The receptors were sampled from a human donor with classical Hodgkin lymphoma.

This chain links TRBV19 with TRBJ2-3, with TRBD2 matching over 12 bases. The CDR3 runs 13 residues. Germline loops: CDR1 LNHDA, CDR2 SQIVND (reference sequence). The V and J ends lost 10 bases and 5 bases, in that order; junction bases with no gene match: 4. Here the CDR3 reads CATSGGARDTQYF. The CDR3 region has the DNA TGTGCCACTAGCGGGGGGGCCCGAGATACGCAGTATTTT.

V is TRBV11-2 and J is TRBJ1-1; no definite D call. Germline assignment: CDR1 SGHAT and CDR2 FQNNGV. The ends were cut back, 1 base at V and 1 base at J, with 10 bases in the middle. The CDR3 length is 15 residues. The CDR3 region has the DNA TGTGCCAGCAGCTTAGTGTTTGCCGGGAACACTGAAGCTTTCTTT. Its translation is CASSLVFAGNTEAFF.

V is TRBV28 and J is TRBJ2-5; 10 nucleotides agree with TRBD1. The CDR3 spans 15 residues. V lost 5 bases to trimming and J lost 5 bases; unmatched junction nucleotides: 8. Germline V gene lookup returns CDR1 MDHEN and CDR2 SYDVKM. The CDR3 nucleotides read TGTGCCAGCAGTAGGGGGACAGGGGTCGAGGAGACCCAGTACTTC. Residues: CASSRGTGVEETQYF. Full variable domain (remainder filled in from reference TRBV28 and TRBJ2-5): DVKVTQSSRYLVKRTGEKVFLECVQDMDHENMFWYRQDPGLGLRLIYFSYDVKMKEKGDIPEGYSVSREKKERFSLILESASTNQTSMYLCASSRGTGVEETQYFGPGTRLLVL.

This clone was seen only a few times. The rearrangement links TRBV2 to TRBJ2-7; D is uncertain. The V and J ends lost 8 bases and 2 bases respectively, with 7 bases between them. Per the germline V gene, CDR1 is SNHLY and CDR2 is FYNNEI. CDR3 length: 11 residues. The CDR3 sequence: CASGRTYEQYV. In DNA form, the CDR3 reads TGTGCCAGCGGGCGGACCTACGAGCAGTACGTC.

This clone occurred once. The chain joins TRBV12-5 to TRBJ2-2, with 11 bases identical to TRBD2. The length of the CDR3 is 16 residues. Trimming cost V 7 bases and J 6 bases; bases outside gene matches: 10. CDR1 is LGHNT and CDR2 is FRNRAP in the germline V gene. The CDR3 DNA is TGTGCTAGTGTTCACAGACTAGCGGGATTCGCCGGGGAGCTGTTTTTT. Protein: CASVHRLAGFAGELFF.

V and J are TRBV5-4 and TRBJ2-7; D could derive from TRBD1 or TRBD2 (5 bases each). V lost 3 bases and J lost 4, with 11 bases in between. CDR3 length: 13 residues. Germline V gives CDR1 SGHNT, CDR2 YYREEE (reference sequence). The CDR3 DNA sequence: TGTGCCAGCAGCTCGGGACCAGAATACGAGCAGTACGTC. As protein: CASSSGPEYEQYV.

The genes are TRBV7-2 and TRBJ2-7; 8 nucleotides line up with TRBD2. Germline V gives CDR1 SGHTA, CDR2 FQGNSA. J lost 2 bases, V lost 4 bases, and 7 bases had no gene match. The CDR3 is 15 amino acids. For the CDR3, the DNA is TGTGCCAGCAGCTCTAGCGGGCCTATCCCCTACGAGCAGTACTTC. This encodes CASSSSGPIPYEQYF.

V is TRBV19 and J is TRBJ2-4; 8 bases are a match to TRBD2. CDR3 length: 12 residues. CDR1 and CDR2 (germline): LNHDA, SQIVND (reference sequence). V gave up 6 bases and J gave up 9 bases; unmatched junction bases: 4. The CDR3 region is CASSTSGSIQYF. CDR3 DNA sequence: TGTGCCAGTAGCACTAGCGGCAGCATTCAGTACTTC.

The chain carries TRBV7-9 and TRBJ1-4, with D possibly being TRBD1 (6 bases). The CDR3 sequence is 15 residues long. The V and J ends lost 5 bases and 7 bases respectively, with 17 bases between them. CDR1 and CDR2 from the germline V gene are SEHNR and FQNEAQ (reference sequence). CDR3 protein: CASSNRQVVAEKLFF. The DNA for the CDR3 is TGTGCCAGCAGCAATCGACAGGTCGTAGCTGAAAAACTGTTTTTT.

As to this clone: Germline is not matched at one junction end, which may reflect a read error. This chain connects TRBV7-7 to TRBJ2-5, with a possible D match to TRBD2 (6 bases). CDR3 length equals 14 residues. Germline CDR1 is SSHAT and CDR2 is FNYEAQ (reference sequence). In DNA, the CDR3 is TGTGCTAGCAGCTTAGACGCTGGGGGGGAGACCCAGTACTTC. Protein sequence: CASSLDAGGETQYF.

The J gene is TRBJ2-3, the V gene TRBV7-8; 11 bases align to TRBD2. The CDR3 covers 16 residues. Germline values: CDR1 SGHVS, CDR2 FQNEAQ. V was pared by 5 bases and J by 3 bases, with 7 bases of the junction left unmatched. In DNA form, the CDR3 reads TGTGCCAGCAGCGTACTAGCGGGGGCTTTGACAGATACGCAGTATTTT. Its protein product is CASSVLAGALTDTQYF.

The V gene is TRBV11-2, the J gene TRBJ2-3; D gene ambiguous. V was trimmed by 3 bases and J by 0 bases, leaving 13 bases between them. The CDR3 has 16 amino acids. The germline V gene encodes CDR1 SGHAT and CDR2 FQNNGV. The chain's CDR3 is CASSFVTRASTDTQYF. CDR3 bases: TGTGCCAGCAGCTTTGTCACACGGGCCAGCACAGATACGCAGTATTTT.

The gene calls are TRBV4-2 and TRBJ1-1, with D hard to call. V lost 4 bases and J lost 6, with 18 bases in between. The germline CDR1 and CDR2 sequences are LGHNA and YNFKEQ. The CDR3 has 15 amino acids. The CDR3 DNA follows: TGTGCCAGCAGCCTTGGGAGCGGGGTCGAGGCTGAAGCTTTCTTT. As protein: CASSLGSGVEAEAFF.